This record concerns one T cell receptor (beta chain) sequence. Authors' methods: Scientists estimated how many nucleated cells there were by amplifying reference gene primers. Repertoires were generated with immunoSEQ multiplex PCR, while TCRdb's copy carries only in-frame clones and drops some. The DNA was the basis for D and trimming; V, J and clone size are from that table. The sample carries 450,000 or so clones, about 88% recorded once. This specimen belongs to a study of blood T cell repertoires in COVID-19. This TCR was recovered from a young man with COVID-19, enrolled during active disease. The sequenced sample was peripheral blood.

CDR3 residues: CASSPQGASGYTF. DNA of the CDR3: TGTGCCAGCTCACCCCAGGGGGCGTCTGGCTACACCTTC. The gene calls are TRBV18 and TRBJ1-2, with TRBD1 matching 8 bases. Germline V gene sequence: CDR1 KGHSH, CDR2 LQKENI. After removal of 3 bases from V and 7 bases from J, the junction contained 4 bases not matched to a gene. The CDR3 spans 13 residues.